This T cell receptor beta chain was observed in a study of blood T cell repertoires in COVID-19. Some clones are missing from TCRdb's copy, which holds only in-frame ones; the method was immunoSEQ multiplex PCR. The sample has around 310,000 clones; roughly 90% are singletons. Trimming stripped 2 bases from V and 4 bases from J, with 11 bases between. The germline V gene has CDR1 MNHEY and CDR2 SVGAGI. The CDR3 loop spans 15 amino acids. Cohort placement rested on clinical history that participants reported themselves. The sequence came from a woman aged 25 to 39 who had recovered from COVID-19. The sample comprised PBMCs or T cells enriched from blood (not recorded which). The chain carries TRBV6-5 and TRBJ1-4; D might be TRBD1 (6 bases). As DNA, the CDR3 is TGTGCCAGCAGTTACGTGGGGGCGCGTAATGAAAAACTGTTTTTT. Its protein product is CASSYVGARNEKLFF.